The rows below give T cell receptor beta chains drawn from one sample of a study of vaccination and CD4 T cells after COVID-19. TCRdb fed the PCR reads into MiXCR, producing one record per CDR3 protein. The data contain about 5,700 distinct CDR3 sequences, 30% to 35% of them singletons. For these receptors, no antigen is known. Specimen: CD4+ T cells from blood, cultured in vitro. Receptors were obtained from a human donor in good health. CDR3s include the opening cysteine and the closing phenylalanine or tryptophan. D genes are given only for firm matches. Size is stated for part of the rows, as once, few or many counts, or as a class when the clone is expanded.

D gene	V gene	J gene	clone size	CDR3 protein	CDR3 DNA
.	TRBV6-5	TRBJ1-1	.	CASSYSGEAFF	TGTGCCAGCAGTTACTCAGGGGAAGCTTTCTTT
.	TRBV5-1	TRBJ2-7	.	CASSLVQGGGYSSYEQYF	TGCGCCAGCAGCTTGGTCCAGGGCGGGGGCTATTCCTCCTACGAGCAGTACTTC
.	TRBV5-8	TRBJ1-5	.	CASSFRTARQPQHF	TGTGCCAGCAGCTTCCGGACAGCGCGGCAGCCCCAGCATTTT
.	TRBV29-1	TRBJ1-1	.	CSVESFTVNTEAFF	TGCAGCGTTGAATCATTCACCGTGAACACTGAAGCTTTCTTT
.	TRBV6-2/TRBV6-3	TRBJ1-5	few	CASSSFGGNQPQHF	TGTGCCAGCAGTAGTTTCGGAGGCAATCAGCCCCAGCATTTT
.	TRBV5-8	TRBJ2-7	few	CASSPLTAQIIKEQYF	TGTGCCAGCAGCCCATTGACAGCCCAAATCATTAAAGAGCAGTACTTC
.	TRBV5-5	TRBJ1-5	.	CASSFNQGRQPQHF	TGTGCCAGCAGCTTCAATCAGGGGCGGCAGCCCCAGCATTTT
.	TRBV19	TRBJ1-1	.	CASSIRRGYTEAFF	TGTGCCAGTAGTATAAGACGGGGATACACTGAAGCTTTCTTT
.	TRBV7-8	TRBJ1-1	.	CASSLDRRRITEAFF	TGTGCCAGCAGCTTAGACAGGCGACGAATCACTGAAGCTTTCTTT
TRBD1	TRBV7-9	TRBJ2-3	.	CASSPLTGGRRDTQYF	TGTGCCAGCAGCCCGTTGACAGGGGGAAGACGGGATACGCAGTATTTT
.	TRBV29-1	TRBJ1-1	.	CSVSPGAGVGAFF	TGCAGCGTTAGTCCGGGGGCAGGGGTCGGAGCTTTCTTT
.	TRBV14	TRBJ1-1	.	CASSQGQPTWAEAFF	TGTGCCAGCAGCCAAGGCCAACCGACGTGGGCTGAAGCTTTCTTT
.	TRBV27	TRBJ1-6	.	CASSRDTWGNSPLHF	TGTGCCAGCAGCCGCGACACCTGGGGTAATTCACCCCTCCACTTT
.	TRBV10-2	TRBJ1-5	few	CASSDPMTGQPQHF	TGCGCCAGCAGTGACCCCATGACGGGCCAGCCCCAGCATTTT
.	TRBV2	TRBJ1-1	.	CASSEQTPKMNTEAFF	TGTGCCAGCAGTGAACAGACTCCTAAGATGAACACTGAAGCTTTCTTT
.	TRBV27	TRBJ1-2	few	CASNTTQRGVYGYTF	TGTGCCAGCAATACGACCCAGAGAGGTGTCTATGGCTACACCTTC
.	TRBV6-5	TRBJ1-5	.	CASSYQPQHF	TGTGCCAGCAGTTACCAGCCCCAGCATTTT
.	TRBV6-1	TRBJ1-5	medium-sized	CASRVTENQPQHF	TGTGCCAGCAGGGTAACGGAGAATCAGCCCCAGCATTTT
.	TRBV6-1	TRBJ1-5	few	CASSANSPQPQHF	TGTGCCAGCAGTGCGAATAGTCCCCAGCCCCAGCATTTT
.	TRBV19	TRBJ2-3	.	CASIRGDTQYF	TGTGCCAGTATCCGGGGGGATACGCAGTATTTT
.	TRBV5-4	TRBJ2-5	few	CASSLSETQYF	TGTGCCAGCAGCTTATCAGAGACCCAGTACTTC
.	TRBV20-1	TRBJ1-5	few	CSARHKGAGLVQPQHF	TGCAGTGCTAGACACAAGGGAGCAGGGCTTGTTCAGCCCCAGCATTTT
TRBD1	TRBV19	TRBJ1-2	few	CASSPRGQGANYGYTF	TGTGCCAGTAGTCCCCGAGGACAGGGAGCTAACTATGGCTACACCTTC
.	TRBV6-1	TRBJ1-1	.	CASSDQFTTRGYTEAFF	TGTGCCAGCAGTGACCAATTCACCACCAGAGGATACACTGAAGCTTTCTTT
TRBD1	TRBV15	TRBJ1-2	few	CATSRDRASYGYGYTF	TGTGCCACCAGCAGGGACAGGGCTTCTTATGGCTATGGCTACACCTTC
.	TRBV6-5	TRBJ1-2	.	CASSYSTGLYGYTF	TGTGCCAGCAGTTACTCGACGGGCCTCTATGGCTACACCTTC
.	TRBV7-2	TRBJ2-3	hyperexpanded	CASTTYLADTQYF	TGTGCCAGCACCACATATCTAGCAGATACGCAGTATTTT
.	TRBV20-1	TRBJ1-5	few	CSASKSANLQPQHF	TGCAGTGCTAGTAAATCAGCCAACCTTCAGCCCCAGCATTTT
.	TRBV7-2	TRBJ1-3	large	CASSQYRDTGNTIYF	TGTGCCAGCAGCCAATACCGGGACACTGGAAACACCATATATTTT
TRBD1	TRBV7-2	TRBJ1-2	.	CASSWERGQGYTF	TGTGCCAGCAGCTGGGAAAGGGGGCAGGGCTACACCTTC
.	TRBV6-1	TRBJ2-5	.	CASSESAGGQETQYF	TGTGCCAGCAGTGAATCCGCTGGGGGGCAAGAGACCCAGTACTTC
.	TRBV5-4	TRBJ2-3	.	CASSFNTGGTDTQYF	TGTGCCAGCAGCTTTAATACGGGGGGCACAGATACGCAGTATTTT
.	TRBV7-2	TRBJ2-1	few	CASSLKGGDHNEQFF	TGTGCCAGCAGCTTGAAAGGGGGGGACCACAATGAGCAGTTCTTC
TRBD1	TRBV6-5	TRBJ2-1	.	CASSLTGVDYNEQFF	TGTGCCAGCAGTTTGACAGGGGTAGACTACAATGAGCAGTTCTTC
.	TRBV6-2/TRBV6-3	TRBJ2-7	few	CASSSTGLRQQYF	TGTGCCAGCAGTTCAACTGGACTACGTCAGCAGTACTTC
.	TRBV30	TRBJ1-2	.	CAWSSSGPYGYTF	TGTGCCTGGAGTTCATCGGGACCCTATGGCTACACCTTC
.	TRBV30	TRBJ1-1	.	CAWGLRAVGTEAFF	TGTGCCTGGGGCCTACGGGCAGTAGGGACTGAAGCTTTCTTT
TRBD2	TRBV7-9	TRBJ2-5	few	CASSLPTSGGIQETQYF	TGTGCCAGCAGCTTGCCGACTAGCGGGGGAATCCAAGAGACCCAGTACTTC
.	TRBV9	TRBJ1-2	.	CASSVDTHISYGYTF	TGTGCCAGCAGCGTAGATACACATATTTCCTATGGCTACACCTTC
.	TRBV6-5	TRBJ1-1	.	CASSSGVGGPPEAFF	TGTGCCAGCAGTTCCGGGGTCGGGGGTCCGCCTGAAGCTTTCTTT
.	TRBV20-1	TRBJ1-5	.	CSAKNSNQPQHF	TGCAGTGCAAAGAATAGCAATCAGCCCCAGCATTTT
TRBD1	TRBV7-3	TRBJ2-2	.	CASSLTGTENTGELFF	TGTGCCAGCAGCTTAACCGGGACAGAGAACACCGGGGAGCTGTTTTTT
TRBD1	TRBV6-1	TRBJ1-6	few	CASRDGTANSPLHF	TGTGCCAGCCGGGACGGGACAGCGAATTCACCCCTCCACTTT
.	TRBV6-1	TRBJ1-2	medium-sized	CASGTPIFDGYTF	TGTGCCAGCGGGACCCCCATCTTCGATGGCTACACCTTC
.	TRBV7-9	TRBJ1-5	few	CASSSQTLGGNQPQHF	TGTGCCAGCAGCTCCCAGACCCTGGGGGGCAATCAGCCCCAGCATTTT
.	TRBV19	TRBJ1-6	medium-sized	CASSVRGLNSPLHF	TGTGCCAGTAGTGTCAGGGGCCTAAATTCACCCCTCCACTTT
.	TRBV27	TRBJ2-7	.	CASSGRTIHEQYF	TGTGCCAGCTCCGGACGGACGATCCACGAGCAGTACTTC
.	TRBV9	TRBJ1-1	.	CASSVAGHPQRNTEAFF	TGTGCCAGCAGCGTAGCAGGACACCCACAGCGGAACACTGAAGCTTTCTTT
TRBD1	TRBV11-2	TRBJ2-7	.	CASSNSAGQGNEQYF	TGTGCCAGCAGCAACAGCGCAGGACAGGGAAACGAGCAGTACTTC
.	TRBV7-3	TRBJ1-1	few	CASSLIAGGYTEAFF	TGTGCCAGCAGCTTAATCGCCGGAGGGTACACTGAAGCTTTCTTT
.	TRBV7-9	TRBJ1-2	medium-sized	CASSFQGNDYGYTF	TGTGCCAGCAGCTTCCAGGGGAATGACTATGGCTACACCTTC
.	TRBV30	TRBJ1-2	.	CAWTHGGPPRGYTF	TGTGCCTGGACCCATGGGGGGCCTCCAAGGGGCTACACCTTC
.	TRBV18	TRBJ1-2	.	CASSGTLNEGYGYTF	TGTGCCAGCTCAGGCACACTTAATGAGGGATATGGCTACACCTTC
.	TRBV6-1	TRBJ2-7	few	CASSRDTTYEQYF	TGTGCCAGCAGTCGGGACACCACCTACGAGCAGTACTTC